Shown below are 20 T cell receptor beta chains from a single sample sequenced in a study of cytomegalovirus exposure and HLA in healthy donors. Both 60 Vbeta primers and 13 Jbeta primers went into the PCR. Produced via immunoSEQ multiplex PCR; TCRdb's table is partial and in-frame only. The sample holds 180,000 or so clones, approximately 80% seen once. Sequencing input: PBMCs. The receptor set was obtained from a female donor in good health and CMV-seronegative.

The chain joins TRBV29-1 to TRBJ1-2; D may be TRBD1 (5 bases). CDR3 size: 14 residues. Germline CDR1 reads SQVTM; CDR2 reads ANQGSEA. Trimming shortened V by 6 bases and J by 6 bases, and 20 bases separated the two germline ends. CDR3 in amino acids: CSVVEVRGWDGYTF. The CDR3 region has the DNA TGCAGCGTGGTAGAGGTCCGGGGGTGGGATGGCTACACCTTC.

J is TRBJ1-2 and V is TRBV28; no definite D call. Germline CDR1 MDHEN, CDR2 SYDVKM. V dropped 3 bases and J dropped 4 bases, with 12 bases sitting between them. The CDR3 runs 14 residues. In DNA form, the CDR3 reads TGTGCCAGCAGTTTGAGCAGGATAAGCTATGGCTACACCTTC. Translating gives CASSLSRISYGYTF.

The rearrangement uses TRBV4-1 and TRBJ1-1, with 10 bases fitting TRBD1. Germline V gives CDR1 MGHRA, CDR2 YSYEKL. V was clipped by 4 bases and J by 10 bases; unmatched bases: 12. The CDR3 has 15 amino acids. CDR3: CASSPPWTGGFRAFF. The CDR3 DNA follows: TGCGCCAGCAGCCCACCTTGGACAGGGGGGTTCAGAGCTTTCTTT.

The rearrangement uses TRBV11-2 and TRBJ2-3; D gene uncertain. Trimming took off 4 bases at V and 4 bases at J, with 15 bases between the two ends. There are 15 residues in the CDR3. CDR1 SGHAT and CDR2 FQNNGV come from the germline V gene. The CDR3 DNA reads as TGTGCCAGCAGCTCATCGCCCGGGTTGGCAGATACGCAGTATTTT. Translation gives CASSSSPGLADTQYF.

The chain links TRBV29-1 to TRBJ2-7; TRBD2 matches 7 bases. V lost 0 bases and J lost 3; bases outside the gene matches: 11. CDR1 and CDR2 (germline): SQVTM, ANQGSEA. CDR3 length: 16 amino acids. CDR3 coding DNA: TGCAGCGTTGAAGATCGGAGGGCTAGCGGTCTCTACGAGCAGTACTTC. It specifies CSVEDRRASGLYEQYF.

The chain is built from TRBV6-5 and TRBJ1-1, with D tentatively TRBD1 (6 bases). V was clipped by 5 bases and J by 11 bases, with 15 bases between them. Germline lookup yields CDR1 MNHEY and CDR2 SVGAGI. The CDR3 runs to 12 residues. CDR3 sequence (DNA): TGTGCCAGCAGTCTCGGGGGGGCCCCCGCTTTCTTT. Its translation: CASSLGGAPAFF.

This chain joins TRBV28 and TRBJ1-3; D is uncertain. CDR1 and CDR2 from the germline V gene are MDHEN and SYDVKM. This CDR3 region has 13 residues. The germline V and J ends were trimmed by 6 bases and 0 bases, with 6 bases remaining between them. The CDR3 reads CASSSSSGNTIYF. DNA of the CDR3: TGTGCCAGCAGCTCGAGCTCTGGAAACACCATATATTTT.

A single count supports this clone. This chain uses TRBV7-6 with TRBJ2-3; maybe TRBD2 (6 bases). In germline, CDR1 is SGHVS, CDR2 FNYEAQ. Trimming removed 11 bases from V and 0 bases from J, with 15 bases in between. This CDR3 contains 14 residues. The CDR3 reads CASSRGTSTDTQYF. The CDR3 DNA reads TGTGCCTCCAGCCGAGGGACTAGCACAGATACGCAGTATTTT.

V is TRBV6-6 and J is TRBJ2-7, with a weak D call TRBD1 (6 bases). Germline CDR1 MNHNY, CDR2 SVGAGI (reference sequence). The V end lost 5 bases, the J end lost 4 bases, and 9 bases lay between the germline ends. The CDR3 extends over 12 amino acids. The CDR3 DNA is TGTGCCAGCAGTCCTACAGGGTACGAGCAGTACTTC. The encoded protein is CASSPTGYEQYF.

The DNA for the CDR3 is TGTGCCAGCAGCGATAGACTAGCGGGTTCCGCAGATACGCAGTATTTT. Its protein is CASSDRLAGSADTQYF. The chain recombines TRBV9 with TRBJ2-3, with 10 bases that match TRBD2. Germline V lookup: CDR1 SGDLS, CDR2 YYNGEE. The ends lost 3 bases at V and 4 bases at J; junction bases unmatched: 8. The CDR3 runs 16 residues.

V gene TRBV19 combines with J gene TRBJ1-2; D is possibly TRBD1 (5 bases). This CDR3 has 13 amino acids. Germline CDR1 LNHDA, CDR2 SQIVND (reference sequence). V was cut by 3 bases and J by 4 bases, with 9 bases left in between. DNA for the CDR3: TGTGCCAGTAGTATCCCAGGGCGCTATGGCTACACCTTC. It translates to CASSIPGRYGYTF.

The chain employs TRBV9 and TRBJ2-5, with 7 bases fitting TRBD2. CDR3 length equals 15 residues. J lost 6 bases, V lost 3 bases, and 11 bases had no gene match. Germline CDR1 and CDR2: SGDLS and YYNGEE. The CDR3 sequence is CASSEQAGFGQTQYF. The DNA of the CDR3 is TGTGCCAGCAGCGAGCAAGCGGGATTCGGGCAGACCCAGTACTTC.

The CDR3 sequence: CASSQGGTSGRLGQYF. The CDR3 DNA reads TGTGCCAGCAGCCAAGGGGGGACTAGCGGGAGGTTGGGGCAGTACTTC. This chain uses TRBV4-2 with TRBJ2-7; 15 bases match TRBD2. The germline gives CDR1 LGHNA, CDR2 YNFKEQ. The ends lost 1 base at V and 9 bases at J; junction bases unmatched: 7. The CDR3 consists of 16 residues.

This rearrangement joins TRBV19 to TRBJ2-1; 11 nucleotides agree with TRBD1. This CDR3 comprises 15 residues. The germline CDR1 and CDR2 sequences are LNHDA and SQIVND (reference sequence). V gave up 5 bases and J gave up 6 bases; unmatched junction bases: 6. The DNA for the CDR3 is TGTGCCAGTAGTTGGGGGGGACAGGGGGGCAATGAGCAGTTCTTC. It encodes CASSWGGQGGNEQFF.

The rearrangement links TRBV28 to TRBJ1-4, with a possible D match to TRBD1 (5 bases). Germline V gene data show CDR1 as MDHEN and CDR2 as SYDVKM. CDR3 length equals 13 residues. Trimming took 7 bases from V and 8 from J, leaving 14 bases between them. The CDR3 nucleotides read TGTGCCAGCAAGTCAGGGCCGTCGGAAAAACTGTTTTTT. As protein: CASKSGPSEKLFF.

The V and J genes are TRBV5-5 and TRBJ1-2, with a tentative D call TRBD1 (6 bases). Germline assignment: CDR1 SGHKS and CDR2 YYEKEE (reference sequence). Trimming took 4 bases from V and 8 from J, leaving 15 bases between them. The CDR3 totals 13 residues. The CDR3, as DNA: TGTGCCAGCAGCCAGACAGGACCGGAGGGCTACACCTTC. Amino acid sequence: CASSQTGPEGYTF.

The J gene is TRBJ2-7, the V gene TRBV9, with D tentatively TRBD2 (6 bases). V was cut by 0 bases and J by 3 bases, with 16 bases left in between. The germline CDR1 and CDR2 sequences are SGDLS and YYNGEE. CDR3 length: 16 amino acids. CDR3 sequence (DNA): TGTGCCAGCAGCGTAGGGTCCGGGGGTAGCGGCTACGAGCAGTACTTC. It specifies CASSVGSGGSGYEQYF.

This clone has a single count. This sequence joins TRBV30 and TRBJ2-1; 7 bases are a match to TRBD1. The V segment lost 7 bases and the J segment 0 bases; nucleotides outside the gene matches: 6. The CDR3 runs to 14 residues. CDR1 is GTSNPN, CDR2 SVGIG, per germline (reference sequence). The CDR3 spells CASGTVSSYNEQFF. The DNA for the CDR3 is TGTGCCTCCGGGACAGTAAGCTCCTACAATGAGCAGTTCTTC. The full variable domain, rest sourced from reference TRBV30 and TRBJ2-1, is SQTIHQWPATLVQPVGSPLSLECTVEGTSNPNLYWYRQAAGRGLQLLFYSVGIGQISSEVPQNLSASRPQDRQFILSSKKLLLSDSGFYLCASGTVSSYNEQFFGPGTRLTVL.

The chain couples TRBV18 to TRBJ1-1; weak D call: TRBD1 (6 bases). The V gene lost 2 bases and the J gene lost 5 bases, with 12 bases spanning the gap. The CDR3 has 14 amino acids. Per germline, CDR1 KGHSH and CDR2 LQKENI. CDR3 residues: CASSPLQGYTEAFF. The CDR3 region has the DNA TGTGCCAGCTCACCATTACAGGGTTATACTGAAGCTTTCTTT.

The count of this clone is one. The chain employs TRBV7-8 and TRBJ2-5, with D possibly matching TRBD2 (7 bases). The germline gives CDR1 SGHVS, CDR2 FQNEAQ. Trimming pared 5 bases from V and 2 bases from J, leaving 21 bases between. The CDR3 runs to 17 residues. The CDR3: CASSLEVGGAQQETQYF. The CDR3 region has the DNA TGTGCCAGCAGCCTGGAGGTGGGGGGGGCGCAACAAGAGACCCAGTACTTC. Full variable domain (outside the CDR3, taken from reference TRBV7-8 and TRBJ2-5): GAGVSQSPRYKVAKRGQDVALRCDPISGHVSLFWYQQALGQGPEFLTYFQNEAQLDKSGLPSDRFFAERPEGSVSTLKIQRTQQEDSAVYLCASSLEVGGAQQETQYFGPGTRLLVL.